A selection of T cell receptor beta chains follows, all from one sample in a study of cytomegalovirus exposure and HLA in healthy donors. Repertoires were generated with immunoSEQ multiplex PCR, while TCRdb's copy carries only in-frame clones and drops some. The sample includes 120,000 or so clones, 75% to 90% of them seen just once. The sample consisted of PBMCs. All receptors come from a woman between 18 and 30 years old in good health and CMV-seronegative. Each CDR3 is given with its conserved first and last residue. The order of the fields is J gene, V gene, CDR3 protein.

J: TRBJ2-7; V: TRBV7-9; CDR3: CASSSSVGTTYEQYF
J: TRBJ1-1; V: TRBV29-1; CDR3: CSVEEGANTEAFF
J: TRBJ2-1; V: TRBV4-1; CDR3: CASSLGTGRYNEQFF
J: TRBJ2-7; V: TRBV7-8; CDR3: CASSSGTYEQYF
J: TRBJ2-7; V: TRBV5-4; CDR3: CASSSGTRAYEQYF
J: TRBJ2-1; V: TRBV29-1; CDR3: CSVDGVLSGSYNEQFF
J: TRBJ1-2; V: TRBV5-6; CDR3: CASLANRGSGNYGYTF
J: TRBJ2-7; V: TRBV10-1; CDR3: CASSGLADYEQYF
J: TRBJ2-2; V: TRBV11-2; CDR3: CASSLLAGWGTGELFF
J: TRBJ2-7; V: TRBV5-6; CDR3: CASSLEGGYTYEQYF